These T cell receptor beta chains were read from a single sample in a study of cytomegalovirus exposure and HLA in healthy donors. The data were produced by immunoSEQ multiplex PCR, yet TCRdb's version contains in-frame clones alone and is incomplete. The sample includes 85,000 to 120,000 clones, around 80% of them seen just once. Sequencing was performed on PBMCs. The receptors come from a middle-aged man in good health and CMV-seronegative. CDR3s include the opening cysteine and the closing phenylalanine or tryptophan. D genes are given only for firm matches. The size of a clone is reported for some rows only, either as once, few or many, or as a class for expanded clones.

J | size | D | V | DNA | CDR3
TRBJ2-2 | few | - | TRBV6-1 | TGTGCCAGCAGTATACTGGCGGTCACCCGGGAGCTGTTTTTT | CASSILAVTRELFF
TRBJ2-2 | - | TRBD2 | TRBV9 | TGTGCCAGCAGCCCTCTAGCGGGGGGTGATGCCGGGGAGCTGTTTTTT | CASSPLAGGDAGELFF
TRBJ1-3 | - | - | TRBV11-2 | TGTGCCAGCAGCTTTTTGATCGGGGGCTCTGGAAACACCATATATTTT | CASSFLIGGSGNTIYF
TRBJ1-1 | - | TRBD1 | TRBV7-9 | TGTGCCAGCAGCTCACGGACAGGGGGGAGTTCGTCCCCTGAAGCTTTCTTT | CASSSRTGGSSSPEAFF
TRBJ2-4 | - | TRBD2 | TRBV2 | TGTGCCAGCAGGGGGGGACTAGCAAAATCCAAAAACATTCAGTACTTC | CASRGGLAKSKNIQYF
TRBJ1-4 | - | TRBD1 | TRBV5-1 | TGCGCCAGCAGCTTGGACAGGGGGCGAGCTGAAAAACTGTTTTTT | CASSLDRGRAEKLFF
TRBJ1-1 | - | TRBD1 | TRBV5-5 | TGTGCCAGCAGCTTGCGGGTAGGGGGCAACACTGAAGCTTTCTTT | CASSLRVGGNTEAFF
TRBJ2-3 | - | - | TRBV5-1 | TGCGCCAGCAGCTCACAGGAACCCCGCACAGATACGCAGTATTTT | CASSSQEPRTDTQYF
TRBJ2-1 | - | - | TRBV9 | TGTGCCAGCAGCGTATTTTCGGACAATGAGCAGTTCTTC | CASSVFSDNEQFF
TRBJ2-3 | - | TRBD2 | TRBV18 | TGTGCCAGCTCACCGCGCTCGGGGGAGGGAGATACGCAGTATTTT | CASSPRSGEGDTQYF
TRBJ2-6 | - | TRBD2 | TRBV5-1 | TGCGCCAGCAGCTTGTGGGGCGGGGGGGATTCTGGGGCCAACGTCCTGACTTTC | CASSLWGGGDSGANVLTF
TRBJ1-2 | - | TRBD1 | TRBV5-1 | TGCGCCAGCAGCGGGCAGGGGGGTTATGGCTACACCTTC | CASSGQGGYGYTF
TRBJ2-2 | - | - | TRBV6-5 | TGTGCCAGCAGTTACCGTCCCGGGGAGCTGTTTTTT | CASSYRPGELFF
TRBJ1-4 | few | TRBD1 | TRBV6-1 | TGTGCCAGCAGTGTTAGACAGGGGATTGATGAAAAACTGTTTTTT | CASSVRQGIDEKLFF
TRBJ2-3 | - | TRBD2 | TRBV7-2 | TGTGCCAGCAGCTTAGATTTCGGGGGGGCCCGCACAGATACGCAGTATTTT | CASSLDFGGARTDTQYF
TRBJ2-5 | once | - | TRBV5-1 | TGCGCCAGCAGCTTAACAGGGCTTGTCCAAGAGACCCAGTACTTC | CASSLTGLVQETQYF
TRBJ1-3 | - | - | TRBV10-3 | TGTGCCATCAGTGTCCCAGGAGGAAACACCATATATTTT | CAISVPGGNTIYF
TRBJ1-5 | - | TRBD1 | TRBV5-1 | TGCGCCAGCAGCTTAGGACAGGGGGATCAGCCCCAGCATTTT | CASSLGQGDQPQHF
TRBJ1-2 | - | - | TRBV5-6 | TGTGCCAGCAGCTTGGGTTCTCAAGCGGGCTACACCTTC | CASSLGSQAGYTF
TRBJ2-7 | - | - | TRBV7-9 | TGTGCCAGCAGCCGCGCTGCCTCCTACGAGCAGTACTTC | CASSRAASYEQYF
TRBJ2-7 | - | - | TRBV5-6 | TGTGCCAGCAGCTCAAACTACGAGCAGTACTTC | CASSSNYEQYF
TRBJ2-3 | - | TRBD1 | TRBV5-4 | TGTGCCAGCAGCGACCCAGGGGGCAGGAGGGCAGATACGCAGTATTTT | CASSDPGGRRADTQYF
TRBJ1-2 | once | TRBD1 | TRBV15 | TGTGCCACCAGCAGGACAGGGGCCTATGGCTACACCTTC | CATSRTGAYGYTF
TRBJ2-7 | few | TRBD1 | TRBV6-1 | TGTGCCAGCACGAACAGGGGGCTTGAGCAGTACTTC | CASTNRGLEQYF
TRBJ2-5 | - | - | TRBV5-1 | TGCGCCAGCACCTCCACAGGGATGGAGACCCAGTACTTC | CASTSTGMETQYF